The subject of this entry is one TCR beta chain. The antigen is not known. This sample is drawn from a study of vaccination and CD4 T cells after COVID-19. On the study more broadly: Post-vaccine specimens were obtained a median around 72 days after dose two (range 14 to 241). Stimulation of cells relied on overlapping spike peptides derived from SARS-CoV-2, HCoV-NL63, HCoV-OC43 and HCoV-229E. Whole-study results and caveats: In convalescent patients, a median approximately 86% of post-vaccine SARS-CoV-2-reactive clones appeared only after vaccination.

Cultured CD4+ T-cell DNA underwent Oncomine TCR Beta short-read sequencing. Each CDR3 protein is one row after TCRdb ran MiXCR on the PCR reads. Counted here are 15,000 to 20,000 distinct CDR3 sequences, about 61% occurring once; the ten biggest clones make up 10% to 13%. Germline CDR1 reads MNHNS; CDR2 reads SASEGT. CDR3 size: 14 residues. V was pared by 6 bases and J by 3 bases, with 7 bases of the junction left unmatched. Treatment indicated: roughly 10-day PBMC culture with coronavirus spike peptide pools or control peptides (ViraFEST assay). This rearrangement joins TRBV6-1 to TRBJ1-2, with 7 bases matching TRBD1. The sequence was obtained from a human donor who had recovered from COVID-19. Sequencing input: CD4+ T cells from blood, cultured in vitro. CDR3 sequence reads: CASRLPGQYYGYTF. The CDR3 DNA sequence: TGTGCCAGCAGACTACCGGGACAGTACTATGGCTACACCTTC.